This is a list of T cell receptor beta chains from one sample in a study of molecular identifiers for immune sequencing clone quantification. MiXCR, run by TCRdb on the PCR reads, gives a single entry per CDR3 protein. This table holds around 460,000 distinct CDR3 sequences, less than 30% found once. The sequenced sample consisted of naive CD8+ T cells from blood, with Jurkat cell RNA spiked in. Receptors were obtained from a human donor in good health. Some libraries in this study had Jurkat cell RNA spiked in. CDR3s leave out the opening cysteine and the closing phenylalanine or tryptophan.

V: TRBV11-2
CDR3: ASSRAGTLNTEAF

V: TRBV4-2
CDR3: ASSQGVIGTLVNSNQPQH

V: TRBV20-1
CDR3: SAPRTSYAADTQY

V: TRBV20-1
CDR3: SAREQGRYEQY

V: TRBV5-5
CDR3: ASSEDSDLNTEAF

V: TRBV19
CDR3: ASSIVSGNYGYT

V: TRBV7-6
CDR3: ASSLAASGSVGTDTQY

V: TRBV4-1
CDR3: ASSQDRGQQWEQY

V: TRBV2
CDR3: ASSPILGGQGPKTQY

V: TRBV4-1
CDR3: ASSTRDSENTEAF

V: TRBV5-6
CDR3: ASSLLRESTDTQY

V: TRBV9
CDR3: ASSVEGESSGNTIY

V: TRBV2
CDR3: ASREQGWETQY

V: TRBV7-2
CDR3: ASSLVVALYEQY